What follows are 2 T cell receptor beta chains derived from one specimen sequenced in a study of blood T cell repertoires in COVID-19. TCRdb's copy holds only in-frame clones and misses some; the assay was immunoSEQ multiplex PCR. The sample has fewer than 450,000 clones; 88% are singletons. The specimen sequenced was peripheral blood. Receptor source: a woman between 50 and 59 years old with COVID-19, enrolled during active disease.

The CDR3 DNA reads TGTGCCAGCAGCTTCCCAGGGGGCGGCGATGGCTACACCTTC. Residues: CASSFPGGGDGYTF. This chain joins TRBV7-9 and TRBJ1-2, with 8 nucleotides matching TRBD1. Germline V CDR1 and CDR2: SEHNR, FQNEAQ (reference sequence). After removal of 3 bases from V and 6 bases from J, the junction contained 6 bases not matched to a gene. This CDR3 comprises 14 residues.

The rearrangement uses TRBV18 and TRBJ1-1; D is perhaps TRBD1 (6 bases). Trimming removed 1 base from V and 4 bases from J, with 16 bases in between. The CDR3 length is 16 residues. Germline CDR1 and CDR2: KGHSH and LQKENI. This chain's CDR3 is CASSPQIDQGPTEAFF. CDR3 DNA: TGTGCCAGCTCACCACAAATCGATCAGGGGCCCACTGAAGCTTTCTTT. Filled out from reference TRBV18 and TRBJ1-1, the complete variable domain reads NAGVMQNPRHLVRRRGQEARLRCSPMKGHSHVYWYRQLPEEGLKFMVYLQKENIIDESGMPKERFSAEFPKEGPSILRIQQVVRGDSAAYFCASSPQIDQGPTEAFFGQGTRLTVV.